Following are 5 T cell receptor beta chains from one sample sequenced in a study of blood T cell repertoires in COVID-19. The data were produced by immunoSEQ multiplex PCR, yet TCRdb's version contains in-frame clones alone and is incomplete. The sample holds roughly 420,000 clones; more than 75% are singletons and the top ten take approximately 1%. The material sequenced was PBMCs or T cells enriched from blood (not recorded which). The receptor set was obtained from a woman aged 25 to 45 with acute COVID-19.

The CDR3 loop reads CASSPRLAGGTGELFF. The CDR3, as DNA: TGTGCCAGCAGCCCTCGACTAGCGGGGGGCACCGGGGAGCTGTTTTTT. V and J are TRBV7-3 and TRBJ2-2, with 13 bases aligning to TRBD2. The CDR3 is 16 amino acids. The germline V gene encodes CDR1 SGHTA and CDR2 FQGTGA. J gave up 4 bases and V 5 bases, and 4 bases lay outside the gene matches.

This chain uses TRBV3-1 (or the pseudogene TRBV3-2) with TRBJ2-3, with 8 positions matching TRBD2. Germline V CDR1 and CDR2: LGHDT, YNNKEL (reference sequence). Trimming took 4 bases from V and 2 from J; bases not matched to a gene: 8. The CDR3 extends over 16 amino acids. Here the CDR3 reads CASSPYRGGTTDTQYF. In DNA form, the CDR3 reads TGTGCCAGCAGCCCGTACCGGGGGGGGACCACAGATACGCAGTATTTT.

The chain carries TRBV5-6 and TRBJ1-2; D gene uncertain. Germline V CDR1 and CDR2: SGHDT, YYEEEE. V lost 4 bases, J lost 1 base, and 14 bases lay in between. The length of the CDR3 is 15 residues. The chain's CDR3 is CASSPGTQNNYGYTF. CDR3 nucleotides: TGTGCCAGCAGCCCCGGAACACAGAATAACTATGGCTACACCTTC. Filled out from reference TRBV5-6 and TRBJ1-2, the complete variable domain reads DAGVTQSPTHLIKTRGQQVTLRCSPKSGHDTVSWYQQALGQGPQFIFQYYEEEERQRGNFPDRFSGHQFPNYSSELNVNALLLGDSALYLCASSPGTQNNYGYTFGSGTRLTVV.

This chain uses TRBV30 with TRBJ2-7; 8 bases line up with TRBD1. Germline V gene lookup returns CDR1 GTSNPN and CDR2 SVGIG (reference sequence). V shed 2 bases, J shed 2 bases, and the junction held 11 bases outside the gene matches. This CDR3 region has 16 residues. The CDR3 sequence is CAWSPSRTGTTYEQYF. CDR3 nucleotide sequence: TGTGCCTGGAGTCCATCCCGGACAGGGACCACCTACGAGCAGTACTTC.

This chain joins TRBV11-3 and TRBJ1-6; no definite D call. This CDR3 has 13 amino acids. Germline V CDR1 and CDR2: SGHNT, YENEEA. Deletions cut 0 bases from V and 9 bases from J, with 6 bases between. This CDR3 is CASSLDKISPLHF. In nucleotides, the CDR3 is TGTGCCAGCAGCTTAGATAAAATTTCACCCCTCCACTTT.